Detailed here is one T cell receptor beta chain. Its antigen is currently not known. No base qualities exist here, and no much larger clone lies one base off it. This sample stems from a study of regulatory T cells in long-lasting Graves disease (dated by TCRdb to the early 2020s). Notes on the research overall: Persistent Graves' disease was defined as persistently positive TSH receptor autoantibodies together with antithyroid drug treatment for over 5 years. The study was registered as a clinical trial and conducted in China. Patients with persistent Graves' disease were compared with patients with newly diagnosed Graves' disease using TCR sequencing and RNA sequencing of peripheral blood. A total of around 35 samples underwent TCR sequencing: some 13 from persistent and around 20 from newly diagnosed Graves' disease patients. Persistent Graves' disease patients in the clinical cohort had taken antithyroid drugs for approximately 9.5 years on average.

Libraries were constructed by multiplex PCR. TCRdb shows the sequencer as Illumina HiSeq 4000. CDR3 regions were amplified by Arm-PCR with iRepertoire HTBI primers to construct TCR beta libraries. Before sequencing, the PCR products went through gel purification. In the authors' own workflow: Across samples, roughly 60 TRBV and 13 to 15 TRBJ segments were identified and used for gene usage analysis of CDR3 amino acid clonotypes. Filtered high-quality paired reads were merged into contigs using COPE and FqMerger. BLAST was used to align contigs to the IMGT TRBV, TRBD and TRBJ reference genes, and CDR3 was defined following IMGT. Any clonotype with a frequency above 0.1% was classified as a highly expanded clone. Shannon entropy served as the measure of repertoire diversity, while the Gini coefficient captured V-J evenness. A clonotype was considered public if more than one individual shared it. The public reads were reanalyzed by TCRdb: fastp trimming at Q25, MiXCR alignment, in-frame beta chains only. Every entry covers one CDR3 protein and lists the most common genes and DNA from its rows. The V and J calls come from TCRdb's annotation, not from the publication. The sample contains roughly 490,000 distinct CDR3 sequences, 20% to 25% of them found a single time. The ten most abundant clones make up around 13% of the sample.

On the study overall, not on this receptor specifically: Compared with newly diagnosed patients, patients with persistent Graves' disease had lower TCR Shannon entropy and fewer highly expanded clones, which suggests clonal expansion. More public clonotypes were shared among persistent patients (approximately 3,000) than among newly diagnosed patients (roughly 960). Only the TCR beta chain was sequenced and analyzed. The study examined only peripheral blood because the primary lesion, thyroid tissue, could not be accessed. As a limitation, the authors acknowledged that the small sample size may reduce accuracy.

This specimen's time point label, per the study, means: persistent/refractory GD, antithyroid drugs over 5 years with positive TRAb. RNA was extracted from PBMCs in TRIzol for both TCR sequencing and RNA sequencing. The diagnosis of Graves' disease followed American Thyroid Association guidelines. Recruitment of patients was carried out at an endocrinology department in Xi'an, China. From each patient, approximately 9.9 milliliters of peripheral blood was collected into an EDTA anticoagulant tube. Ficoll Paque Plus density gradient separation was used to isolate PBMCs, and no further T cell sorting was done. An Agilent 2100 Bioanalyzer and agarose gel were used to check RNA quality, and a NanoDrop 2000 was used to measure RNA concentration. The clonotype comes from a female donor with Graves disease. Sequenced here: peripheral blood mononuclear cells (PBMCs), sampled when the disease was refractory, from a patient treated with antithyroid drugs.

The nucleotides read TGTGCCAGCAGTTTGATTAGAGGGGCGCTTAATCAGCCCCAGCATTTT. This translates into CASSLIRGALNQPQHF. The rearranged segments are TRBV28 and TRBJ1-5; the D gene is possibly TRBD1, with 5 bases matching. Taken from cysteine to phenylalanine, the CDR3 has 16 residues. The retained sequence is limited to the CDR3, 48 bases, with the frame set at the first base. Trimming at the junction amounts to 3 bases on V and 4 bases on J, and the germline ends lie 16 bases apart. According to the germline V gene, CDR1 reads MDHEN and CDR2 reads SYDVKM. When the CDR3 is completed using the reference TRBV28 and TRBJ1-5 genes on either side, the full variable domain is DVKVTQSSRYLVKRTGEKVFLECVQDMDHENMFWYRQDPGLGLRLIYFSYDVKMKEKGDIPEGYSVSREKKERFSLILESASTNQTSMYLCASSLIRGALNQPQHFGDGTRLSIL.